A selection of T cell receptor beta chains follows, all from one sample in a study of T cell repertoires in cytomegalovirus infection. From the reads, TCRdb called clonotypes with MiXCR, one entry per CDR3 protein. The data show about 360,000 distinct CDR3 sequences, about 34% seen once. Their target antigens are unknown. The sequencing used cultured PBMCs, collected from culture after CMV antigen stimulation. These receptors were obtained from a human donor in good health (CMV status not recorded). Some clones in this sample may be carry-over from other donors' samples. The CDR3 runs from the conserved cysteine through the conserved F or W. D genes are given only for firm matches. For some rows the clone size is stated as once, few or many, or as a class when expanded; others skip it.

CDR3 DNA: TGTGCCAGTAGTGGGCTAGCGGGAGCCCTAATCGTCAATGAGCAGTTCTTC; CDR3 protein: CASSGLAGALIVNEQFF; V gene: TRBV19; clone size: few; CDR3 length: 17; J gene: TRBJ2-1; D gene: TRBD2
CDR3 DNA: TGTGCCAGCAGTTATTGGGCGGGAGGCCCCAATGAGCAGTTCTTC; CDR3 protein: CASSYWAGGPNEQFF; V gene: TRBV6-2/TRBV6-3; clone size: -; CDR3 length: 15; J gene: TRBJ2-1; D gene: TRBD2
CDR3 DNA: TGTGCCAGCAGCTTCCTAGCGGGAGAGGATAATGAGCAGTTCTTC; CDR3 protein: CASSFLAGEDNEQFF; V gene: TRBV7-2; clone size: -; CDR3 length: 15; J gene: TRBJ2-1; D gene: TRBD2
CDR3 DNA: TGTGCCAGCAGAAAAGGGACAGGCTATGGCTACACCTTC; CDR3 protein: CASRKGTGYGYTF; V gene: TRBV12-3/TRBV12-4; clone size: -; CDR3 length: 13; J gene: TRBJ1-2; D gene: TRBD1
CDR3 DNA: TGTGCCAGCAGCTTAAGTGGGGCCTTGAGCAATCAGCCCCAGCATTTT; CDR3 protein: CASSLSGALSNQPQHF; V gene: TRBV7-2; clone size: -; CDR3 length: 16; J gene: TRBJ1-5; D gene: -
CDR3 DNA: TGCAGTGCTTCTCACACCGCAACTAATGAAAAACTGTTTTTT; CDR3 protein: CSASHTATNEKLFF; V gene: TRBV20-1; clone size: -; CDR3 length: 14; J gene: TRBJ1-4; D gene: -
CDR3 DNA: TGTGCCACCAGTGATGGGACAGGTCAGGGGCACTATGGCTACACCTTC; CDR3 protein: CATSDGTGQGHYGYTF; V gene: TRBV24-1; clone size: few; CDR3 length: 16; J gene: TRBJ1-2; D gene: TRBD1
CDR3 DNA: TGTGCCAGCAGCAAACCGATCGGACTAGCGGGAGGTAAGGACTACAATGAGCAGTTCTTC; CDR3 protein: CASSKPIGLAGGKDYNEQFF; V gene: TRBV27; clone size: few; CDR3 length: 20; J gene: TRBJ2-1; D gene: TRBD2
CDR3 DNA: TGTGCCAGCAGCTTAGTTGGTGCCGAGCAGTACTTC; CDR3 protein: CASSLVGAEQYF; V gene: TRBV7-9; clone size: few; CDR3 length: 12; J gene: TRBJ2-7; D gene: -
CDR3 DNA: TGTGCCACCAGCAGAGATGGGACAGGCTACGAGCAGTACTTC; CDR3 protein: CATSRDGTGYEQYF; V gene: TRBV15; clone size: few; CDR3 length: 14; J gene: TRBJ2-7; D gene: TRBD1
CDR3 DNA: TGTGCCAGCAGCTTAGATGGCGGGAGGGGAACAGATACGCAGTATTTT; CDR3 protein: CASSLDGGRGTDTQYF; V gene: TRBV7-2; clone size: -; CDR3 length: 16; J gene: TRBJ2-3; D gene: TRBD2
CDR3 DNA: TGTGCCAGCAGTGAAGAGGGGAACACCATATATTTT; CDR3 protein: CASSEEGNTIYF; V gene: TRBV2; clone size: few; CDR3 length: 12; J gene: TRBJ1-3; D gene: -
CDR3 DNA: TGTGCCAGCAGTTTCCCTAAAGGCGGGGGGTACGAGCAGTACTTC; CDR3 protein: CASSFPKGGGYEQYF; V gene: TRBV28; clone size: -; CDR3 length: 15; J gene: TRBJ2-7; D gene: TRBD2
CDR3 DNA: TGTGCCAGCTCACCAGAAGCCGGTCTTCGTATGCCCGTGCAGCCCCAGCATTTT; CDR3 protein: CASSPEAGLRMPVQPQHF; V gene: TRBV18; clone size: few; CDR3 length: 18; J gene: TRBJ1-5; D gene: -
CDR3 DNA: TGCAGCGTTGCCGGAGCGGGAGCCCGAGAGACCCAGTACTTC; CDR3 protein: CSVAGAGARETQYF; V gene: TRBV29-1; clone size: few; CDR3 length: 14; J gene: TRBJ2-5; D gene: TRBD2
CDR3 DNA: TGTGCCACCAGTGCGGGTAGGGAGACCCAGTACTTC; CDR3 protein: CATSAGRETQYF; V gene: TRBV24-1; clone size: few; CDR3 length: 12; J gene: TRBJ2-5; D gene: -
CDR3 DNA: TGTGCCAGCAGTTTACCCCTGGGGCAGGGGGCAACTGAAGCTTTCTTT; CDR3 protein: CASSLPLGQGATEAFF; V gene: TRBV12-3/TRBV12-4; clone size: -; CDR3 length: 16; J gene: TRBJ1-1; D gene: TRBD1
CDR3 DNA: TGTGCCACCAGGGCCCGAGGGAGAGATGAGACCCAGTACTTC; CDR3 protein: CATRARGRDETQYF; V gene: TRBV24-1; clone size: few; CDR3 length: 14; J gene: TRBJ2-5; D gene: -
CDR3 DNA: TGTGCCAGCAGATCCTCTGGCGGGAGGACCCCATACGAGCAGTACTTC; CDR3 protein: CASRSSGGRTPYEQYF; V gene: TRBV6-2/TRBV6-3; clone size: few; CDR3 length: 16; J gene: TRBJ2-7; D gene: TRBD2
CDR3 DNA: TGTGCCATCAGTGTTTCAGGTACTGAAGCTTTCTTT; CDR3 protein: CAISVSGTEAFF; V gene: TRBV10-3; clone size: -; CDR3 length: 12; J gene: TRBJ1-1; D gene: -
CDR3 DNA: TGTGCCAGCAGCCGGGACAGGGCGTTCGGGGCCAACGTCCTGACTTTC; CDR3 protein: CASSRDRAFGANVLTF; V gene: TRBV4-2; clone size: -; CDR3 length: 16; J gene: TRBJ2-6; D gene: TRBD1
CDR3 DNA: TGTGCCAGCAGCCCCCGAGGTAGCGGGGAATACGAGCAGTACTTC; CDR3 protein: CASSPRGSGEYEQYF; V gene: TRBV7-2; clone size: -; CDR3 length: 15; J gene: TRBJ2-7; D gene: TRBD2
CDR3 DNA: TGCGCCAGCAGCCAAGAAGCTAGCGGAACAGATACGCAGTATTTT; CDR3 protein: CASSQEASGTDTQYF; V gene: TRBV4-3; clone size: -; CDR3 length: 15; J gene: TRBJ2-3; D gene: TRBD2
CDR3 DNA: TGTGCCAGCAGCTTGGGCCCCCCTAGCACAGATACGCAGTATTTT; CDR3 protein: CASSLGPPSTDTQYF; V gene: TRBV7-9; clone size: -; CDR3 length: 15; J gene: TRBJ2-3; D gene: -
CDR3 DNA: TGTGCCAGCAGCTTAGCGCCCCAAAATGGGCAGTACTTC; CDR3 protein: CASSLAPQNGQYF; V gene: TRBV7-2; clone size: -; CDR3 length: 13; J gene: TRBJ2-7; D gene: -
CDR3 DNA: TGCAGTGCTTATGATAGGGGAACCACCGGGGAGCTGTTTTTT; CDR3 protein: CSAYDRGTTGELFF; V gene: TRBV20-1; clone size: -; CDR3 length: 14; J gene: TRBJ2-2; D gene: -
CDR3 DNA: TGTGCCAGCAGCTTAGAGTCGGGACGGCCAAACATTCAGTACTTC; CDR3 protein: CASSLESGRPNIQYF; V gene: TRBV7-6; clone size: -; CDR3 length: 15; J gene: TRBJ2-4; D gene: -
CDR3 DNA: TGTGCCAGCAGCTTATTCGGTGCGGGAGGGCTAGAGACCCAGTACTTC; CDR3 protein: CASSLFGAGGLETQYF; V gene: TRBV7-2; clone size: few; CDR3 length: 16; J gene: TRBJ2-5; D gene: TRBD2
CDR3 DNA: TGTGCCAGCAGCACACTAGCGGGAGGAATAGCTGACACCGGGGAGCTGTTTTTT; CDR3 protein: CASSTLAGGIADTGELFF; V gene: TRBV5-4; clone size: few; CDR3 length: 18; J gene: TRBJ2-2; D gene: TRBD2
CDR3 DNA: TGTGCCAGCAGTCCGACGGCCCTATTCTACGAGCAGTACTTC; CDR3 protein: CASSPTALFYEQYF; V gene: TRBV27; clone size: few; CDR3 length: 14; J gene: TRBJ2-7; D gene: -
CDR3 DNA: TGCGCCAGCAGACCCCCGGGACTTAGGTGGGAGACCCAGTACTTC; CDR3 protein: CASRPPGLRWETQYF; V gene: TRBV5-1; clone size: few; CDR3 length: 15; J gene: TRBJ2-5; D gene: -
CDR3 DNA: TGTGCCAGCAGTTACTCGAAGCAGCCCCAGGAGGGTGGCTACACCTTC; CDR3 protein: CASSYSKQPQEGGYTF; V gene: TRBV6-8; clone size: -; CDR3 length: 16; J gene: TRBJ1-2; D gene: -
CDR3 DNA: TGCAGTGCTAGCGGCCAGGGGGTTGTAGATACGCAGTATTTT; CDR3 protein: CSASGQGVVDTQYF; V gene: TRBV20-1; clone size: -; CDR3 length: 14; J gene: TRBJ2-3; D gene: TRBD1
CDR3 DNA: TGTGCCAGCAGTTTATGCCTAGAAACCAAACGGACCACTAGCACAGATACGCAGTATTTT; CDR3 protein: CASSLCLETKRTTSTDTQYF; V gene: TRBV28; clone size: -; CDR3 length: 20; J gene: TRBJ2-3; D gene: -
CDR3 DNA: TGTGCCAGCTATAACGCTCAGGGGCGTAAACTGTTTTTT; CDR3 protein: CASYNAQGRKLFF; V gene: TRBV27; clone size: few; CDR3 length: 13; J gene: TRBJ1-4; D gene: -
CDR3 DNA: TGTGCCAGCAGCCCCTCTCCGGGACAGGGTAGCGAGCAGTACTTC; CDR3 protein: CASSPSPGQGSEQYF; V gene: TRBV11-1; clone size: few; CDR3 length: 15; J gene: TRBJ2-7; D gene: TRBD1
CDR3 DNA: TGTGCCAGCAGCTTTGGGCTAGTGAACACCGGGGAGCTGTTTTTT; CDR3 protein: CASSFGLVNTGELFF; V gene: TRBV11-2; clone size: many; CDR3 length: 15; J gene: TRBJ2-2; D gene: -
CDR3 DNA: TGTGCCAACTCGGGGGGGTACCAAGAGACCCAGTACTTC; CDR3 protein: CANSGGYQETQYF; V gene: TRBV12-3/TRBV12-4; clone size: few; CDR3 length: 13; J gene: TRBJ2-5; D gene: TRBD2
CDR3 DNA: TGTGCCAGCAGCTTAGATGGTGGTCCTTCCTACGAGCAGTACTTC; CDR3 protein: CASSLDGGPSYEQYF; V gene: TRBV11-2; clone size: -; CDR3 length: 15; J gene: TRBJ2-7; D gene: -
CDR3 DNA: TGTGCCAGCAGCTCTTCGTCCCTAGCATACAATGAGCAGTTCTTC; CDR3 protein: CASSSSSLAYNEQFF; V gene: TRBV7-6; clone size: few; CDR3 length: 15; J gene: TRBJ2-1; D gene: -
CDR3 DNA: TGCGCCAGCAGCCCCGGAGGACAGTTCGCAAATCAGCCCCAGCATTTT; CDR3 protein: CASSPGGQFANQPQHF; V gene: TRBV4-1; clone size: -; CDR3 length: 16; J gene: TRBJ1-5; D gene: -
CDR3 DNA: TGTGCCAGCAGCGGACAGGGGGCGATGATCTATGGCTACACCTTC; CDR3 protein: CASSGQGAMIYGYTF; V gene: TRBV7-2; clone size: many; CDR3 length: 15; J gene: TRBJ1-2; D gene: TRBD1
CDR3 DNA: TGTGCCACCAGACAGAGCAATGAGCAGTTCTTC; CDR3 protein: CATRQSNEQFF; V gene: TRBV24-1; clone size: -; CDR3 length: 11; J gene: TRBJ2-1; D gene: -
CDR3 DNA: TGTGCCAGTAGTATAGGGGCTCTTGGAGGCTACACCTTC; CDR3 protein: CASSIGALGGYTF; V gene: TRBV19; clone size: few; CDR3 length: 13; J gene: TRBJ1-2; D gene: -
CDR3 DNA: TGTGCCACCAGTGATTCCCACACCTATGGCTACACCTTC; CDR3 protein: CATSDSHTYGYTF; V gene: TRBV24-1; clone size: -; CDR3 length: 13; J gene: TRBJ1-2; D gene: -
CDR3 DNA: TGTGCCAGCAGCTGGACTACTCTAGACACAGATACGCAGTATTTT; CDR3 protein: CASSWTTLDTDTQYF; V gene: TRBV7-6; clone size: -; CDR3 length: 15; J gene: TRBJ2-3; D gene: -
CDR3 DNA: TGTGCCAGCAGCACCCTTTCCGGGACAGCGGGCAATGAGCAGTTCTTC; CDR3 protein: CASSTLSGTAGNEQFF; V gene: TRBV12-3/TRBV12-4; clone size: -; CDR3 length: 16; J gene: TRBJ2-1; D gene: -
CDR3 DNA: TGTGCCAGCAGTGTCGCAGGCAGCAATCAGCCCCAGCATTTT; CDR3 protein: CASSVAGSNQPQHF; V gene: TRBV2; clone size: -; CDR3 length: 14; J gene: TRBJ1-5; D gene: -
CDR3 DNA: TGTGCCAGCAGCTCCTCGAGTCTAGCTGACAATGAGCAGTTCTTC; CDR3 protein: CASSSSSLADNEQFF; V gene: TRBV7-2; clone size: many; CDR3 length: 15; J gene: TRBJ2-1; D gene: -
CDR3 DNA: TGTGCCATCAGTGGTAACACAAATTCACCCCTCCACTTT; CDR3 protein: CAISGNTNSPLHF; V gene: TRBV10-3; clone size: -; CDR3 length: 13; J gene: TRBJ1-6; D gene: -
CDR3 DNA: TGTGCCAGGCAAAGACTAGCGGGAGGCACAGATACGCAGTATTTT; CDR3 protein: CARQRLAGGTDTQYF; V gene: TRBV7-2; clone size: many; CDR3 length: 15; J gene: TRBJ2-3; D gene: TRBD2